Following are 30 T cell receptor beta chains from one sample sequenced in a study of glioma-infiltrating T cells after dendritic cell vaccination. Time point reported: after dendritic cell vaccination, including at tumor progression/relapse. The protocol was immunoSEQ multiplex PCR, while the TCRdb copy is restricted to in-frame clones and leaves out a portion. In the table there are 65,000 to 80,000 clones, roughly 84% of which are singletons. The input for sequencing was blood, taken after dendritic cell vaccination. The receptors here all came from a human donor with glioblastoma.

The chain recombines TRBV6-5 with TRBJ2-3; a possible D gene is TRBD1 (6 bases). CDR3 size: 14 residues. With 5 bases removed from V and 4 bases from J, the gap between germline ends came to 13 bases. Germline CDR1 MNHEY, CDR2 SVGAGI. CDR3 sequence reads: CASSTTGIADTQYF. In DNA form, the CDR3 reads TGTGCCAGCAGTACTACAGGGATTGCAGATACGCAGTATTTT.

CDR3 amino acids: CASSLREVVYNEQFF. The CDR3 DNA is TGTGCCAGCAGCCTACGGGAGGTGGTCTACAATGAGCAGTTCTTC. The J gene is TRBJ2-1, the V gene TRBV7-2; 7 positions match TRBD2. J gave up 3 bases and V 5 bases, and 7 bases lay outside the gene matches. This CDR3 is 15 amino acids long. Germline loops: CDR1 SGHTA, CDR2 FQGNSA.

This CDR3 is CASSIDPGSAGASNQPQHF. CDR3 sequence (DNA): TGTGCCAGTAGTATAGATCCTGGCTCAGCGGGGGCCAGCAATCAGCCCCAGCATTTT. The chain has TRBV19 and TRBJ1-5; possibly TRBD1 for D (6 bases). This CDR3 has 19 amino acids. Trimming took 0 bases from V and 1 from J, leaving 19 bases between them. Germline CDR1 reads LNHDA; CDR2 reads SQIVND (reference sequence).

In its sample, this clone was seen once. The chain is built from TRBV6-1 and TRBJ1-2; D gene ambiguous. The CDR3 is 16 residues long. V lost 6 bases, J lost 2 bases, and 19 bases lay in between. Germline CDR1 reads MNHNS; CDR2 reads SASEGT. The CDR3 reads CASRENVGGSNYGYTF. DNA for the CDR3: TGTGCCAGCAGAGAAAACGTTGGAGGATCGAACTATGGCTACACCTTC.

V usage is TRBV7-2 and J usage is TRBJ2-7; a possible D gene is TRBD2 (7 bases). Trimming pared 7 bases from V and 0 bases from J, leaving 16 bases between. CDR3 length: 15 residues. Per germline, CDR1 SGHTA and CDR2 FQGNSA. CDR3 sequence reads: CASTPGGGSSYEQYF. DNA of the CDR3: TGTGCCAGCACCCCCGGGGGCGGGAGCTCCTACGAGCAGTACTTC.

The chain employs TRBV10-3 and TRBJ1-2; D ambiguous. The CDR3 consists of 12 residues. Germline V gives CDR1 ENHRY, CDR2 SYGVKD. V was trimmed by 3 bases and J by 2 bases, leaving 4 bases between them. The CDR3 DNA follows: TGTGCCATCAGTGACCAAAACTATGGCTACACCTTC. It yields the protein CAISDQNYGYTF.

This clone showed up just once. The junction differs from germline at one of its ends, possibly a read error. This chain joins TRBV7-3 and TRBJ1-2; 8 bases map to TRBD1. The CDR3 spans 14 residues. The germline V gene has CDR1 SGHTA and CDR2 FQGTGA. The CDR3 bases are TGTGCCAGCAGCTCCGGACAGGGCAACTCTGGCTACACCTTC. This codes for CASSSGQGNSGYTF.

This sequence joins TRBV6-5 and TRBJ2-2; 7 nucleotides line up with TRBD1. The germline gives CDR1 MNHEY, CDR2 SVGAGI. This CDR3 is 13 amino acids long. The J segment lost 4 bases and the V segment lost 7 bases, leaving 3 bases of the junction unmatched. The CDR3 nucleotides read TGTGCCAGCATGGGACAGCTCACCGGGGAGCTGTTTTTT. Its translation is CASMGQLTGELFF.

The chain couples TRBV6-1 to TRBJ2-7; a possible D gene is TRBD2 (6 bases). The CDR3 extends over 13 amino acids. The V gene's germline CDR1 is MNHNS and CDR2 SASEGT. The V end lost 3 bases, the J end lost 6 bases, and 12 bases lay between the germline ends. CDR3 protein: CASSDRRGSEQYF. The CDR3 nucleotides are TGTGCCAGCAGTGATAGGAGGGGCTCCGAGCAGTACTTC.

A few counts support this clone. The chain links TRBV7-9 to TRBJ2-7; TRBD1 agrees at 9 bases. Germline values: CDR1 SEHNR, CDR2 FQNEAQ (reference sequence). CDR3 size: 15 residues. V trimming: 0 bases; J trimming: 4 bases; junction bases outside the gene matches: 4. CDR3 protein: CASSLANRGQYEQYF. CDR3 nucleotide sequence: TGTGCCAGCAGCTTAGCGAACAGGGGGCAATACGAGCAGTACTTC.

This chain joins TRBV10-2 and TRBJ2-1; D possibly corresponds to TRBD2 (6 bases). This CDR3 spans 15 amino acids. Germline V gene data show CDR1 as WSHSY and CDR2 as SAAADI. Trimming shortened V by 5 bases and J by 3 bases, and 14 bases separated the two germline ends. CDR3 sequence: CASSPTSFNYNEQFF. For the CDR3, the DNA is TGCGCCAGCAGTCCGACTAGTTTCAACTACAATGAGCAGTTCTTC.

The genes are TRBV2 and TRBJ2-2, with D uncertain. Trimming removed 7 bases at V and 3 bases at J, with 9 bases between. This CDR3 comprises 13 residues. Germline V gene lookup returns CDR1 SNHLY and CDR2 FYNNEI. This CDR3 is CASTGPYTGELFF. In DNA form, the CDR3 reads TGTGCCAGCACAGGCCCATACACCGGGGAGCTGTTTTTT. The variable domain in full, with the rest retrieved from reference TRBV2 and TRBJ2-2, is EPEVTQTPSHQVTQMGQEVILRCVPISNHLYFYWYRQILGQKVEFLVSFYNNEISEKSEIFDDQFSVERPDGSNFTLKIRSTKLEDSAMYFCASTGPYTGELFFGEGSRLTVL.

DNA of the CDR3: TGTGCCAGCAGCTCCTGGGATAGCGGGAGTAGTGATGAGCAGTTCTTC. Its protein is CASSSWDSGSSDEQFF. V gene TRBV11-2 combines with J gene TRBJ2-1; 9 bases are shared with TRBD2. This CDR3 region has 16 residues. The V gene end was trimmed by 4 bases and the J gene end by 8 bases; junction bases not matched to a gene: 12. CDR1 and CDR2 (germline): SGHAT, FQNNGV.

V gene TRBV6-5 combines with J gene TRBJ2-3; 10 bases align to TRBD2. Per the germline V gene, CDR1 is MNHEY and CDR2 is SVGAGI. The trim removed 2 bases at V and 4 bases at J, leaving 3 bases unmatched. The CDR3 totals 15 residues. This chain's CDR3 is CASSYASGSPDTQYF. In DNA form, the CDR3 reads TGTGCCAGCAGTTACGCTAGCGGGAGCCCAGATACGCAGTATTTT.

The rearrangement links TRBV7-2 to TRBJ2-3; D is perhaps TRBD2 (7 bases). Germline CDR1 and CDR2: SGHTA and FQGNSA. Trimming cost V 6 bases and J 4 bases, with 17 bases left between them. The CDR3 is 15 residues long. The CDR3 DNA follows: TGTGCCAGCAGTCCCACAGGGAGGGGGTCAGATACGCAGTATTTT. Encoded protein: CASSPTGRGSDTQYF. The variable domain in full, with the rest retrieved from reference TRBV7-2 and TRBJ2-3, is GAGVSQSPSNKVTEKGKDVELRCDPISGHTALYWYRQSLGQGLEFLIYFQGNSAPDKSGLPSDRFSAERTGGSVSTLTIQRTQQEDSAVYLCASSPTGRGSDTQYFGPGTRLTVL.

J is TRBJ1-2 and V is TRBV7-2, with D unclear. This CDR3 is 13 amino acids long. CDR1 is SGHTA, CDR2 FQGNSA, per germline. The germline V and J ends were trimmed by 4 bases and 4 bases, with 10 bases remaining between them. CDR3 in DNA: TGTGCCAGCAGCTCGACATCTGTCTATGGCTACACCTTC. This gives the protein CASSSTSVYGYTF.

This clone showed up just a few times. This chain uses TRBV19 with TRBJ2-7, with 9 bases identical to TRBD1. This CDR3 is built from 15 residues. CDR1 is LNHDA, CDR2 SQIVND, per germline (reference sequence). The V and J ends lost 5 bases and 3 bases, in that order; junction bases with no gene match: 8. CDR3 coding DNA: TGTGCCAGTAGTGCCGGGACAGGGTCGGGCTACGAGCAGTACTTC. Amino acids: CASSAGTGSGYEQYF.

The chain carries TRBV10-2 and TRBJ1-2, with D unclear. V gave up 3 bases and J gave up 4 bases, with 9 bases separating them. The CDR3 runs 13 residues. CDR1 and CDR2 (germline): WSHSY, SAAADI. This CDR3 reads CASSEVRGYGYTF. CDR3 coding DNA: TGCGCCAGCAGTGAAGTCCGGGGCTATGGCTACACCTTC.

CDR3 residues: CASSLGSSGGVYEQYF. CDR3 nucleotide sequence: TGCGCCAGCAGCTTGGGATCTAGCGGGGGGGTATACGAGCAGTACTTC. The chain links TRBV5-1 to TRBJ2-7; 12 bases are shared with TRBD2. The V segment lost 0 bases and the J segment 4 bases; nucleotides outside the gene matches: 5. The germline V gene encodes CDR1 SGHRS and CDR2 YFSETQ. CDR3 length: 16 residues. The whole variable domain, filled in from reference TRBV5-1 and TRBJ2-7, reads KAGVTQTPRYLIKTRGQQVTLSCSPISGHRSVSWYQQTPGQGLQFLFEYFSETQRNKGNFPGRFSGRQFSNSRSEMNVSTLELGDSALYLCASSLGSSGGVYEQYFGPGTRLTVT.

The J gene is TRBJ2-5, the V gene TRBV9; TRBD2 matches 9 bases. The CDR3 is made up of 16 amino acids. Germline V lookup: CDR1 SGDLS, CDR2 YYNGEE. The V gene end was trimmed by 4 bases and the J gene end by 1 base; junction bases not matched to a gene: 8. CDR3 amino acids: CASSPRTSEIQETQYF. The DNA of the CDR3 is TGTGCCAGCAGCCCCCGGACTAGCGAAATCCAAGAGACCCAGTACTTC.

V usage is TRBV2 and J usage is TRBJ2-5; possibly TRBD2 for D (6 bases). Trimming cost V 8 bases and J 6 bases, with 28 bases left between them. CDR3 length: 17 amino acids. Germline loops: CDR1 SNHLY, CDR2 FYNNEI. CDR3 DNA sequence: TGTGCCAGCCTCTTCTCCCGCGGGGACTTTATAGGAAAGACCCAGTACTTC. Its protein product is CASLFSRGDFIGKTQYF.

The chain employs TRBV2 and TRBJ2-1; D possibly corresponds to TRBD2 (5 bases). The CDR3 totals 14 residues. Germline V lookup: CDR1 SNHLY, CDR2 FYNNEI. Trimming removed 4 bases at V and 2 bases at J, with 9 bases between. CDR3 amino acids: CASSGQTTYNEQFF. DNA for the CDR3: TGTGCCAGCAGTGGTCAGACTACCTACAATGAGCAGTTCTTC. Full variable domain (rest looked up from reference TRBV2 and TRBJ2-1): EPEVTQTPSHQVTQMGQEVILRCVPISNHLYFYWYRQILGQKVEFLVSFYNNEISEKSEIFDDQFSVERPDGSNFTLKIRSTKLEDSAMYFCASSGQTTYNEQFFGPGTRLTVL.

The rearrangement uses TRBV2 and TRBJ2-5, with 7 bases matching TRBD1. Germline values: CDR1 SNHLY, CDR2 FYNNEI. There are 15 residues in the CDR3. With 0 bases clipped from V and 6 bases from J, the junction kept 7 bases outside the gene matches. The CDR3 nucleotides are TGTGCCAGCAGTGAAGCGGCAGGGGGACAACAGACCCAGTACTTC. Translating it yields CASSEAAGGQQTQYF.

The chain joins TRBV6-5 to TRBJ2-7; TRBD1 agrees at 9 bases. The germline CDR1 and CDR2 sequences are MNHEY and SVGAGI. The CDR3 contains 14 residues. Trimming took 5 bases from V and 3 from J; bases not matched to a gene: 5. CDR3 DNA: TGTGCCAGCAGTCTGGGGACAGGGCTCTACGAGCAGTACTTC. Translation: CASSLGTGLYEQYF.

The J gene is TRBJ1-4, the V gene TRBV15, with 7 bases identical to TRBD1. J was trimmed by 4 bases and V by 1 base; bases with no gene match: 3. Per germline, CDR1 LNHNV and CDR2 YYDKDF (reference sequence). The CDR3 is 15 amino acids. CDR3 sequence reads: CATSRGTGLNEKLFF. In DNA form, the CDR3 reads TGTGCCACCAGCAGAGGGACAGGCCTTAATGAAAAACTGTTTTTT.

Only a few counts were recorded for this clone. This chain links TRBV2 with TRBJ2-2, with TRBD2 as a possible D gene (6 bases). The CDR3 length is 17 residues. Between the trimmed V and J ends, which lost 6 bases and 1 base, there was a span of 18 bases. From germline, CDR1 is SNHLY and CDR2 FYNNEI. CDR3 sequence reads: CASSGGTPYGNTGELFF. For the CDR3, the DNA is TGTGCCAGCAGCGGTGGGACTCCCTACGGGAACACCGGGGAGCTGTTTTTT.

This chain uses TRBV6-5 with TRBJ2-1, with D unresolved. The CDR3 totals 15 residues. V was cut by 5 bases and J by 10 bases, with 21 bases left in between. Germline CDR1 and CDR2: MNHEY and SVGAGI. CDR3 DNA sequence: TGTGCCAGCAGTAAACGCCTAGGCAAACAATCGGAGCAGTTCTTC. As protein: CASSKRLGKQSEQFF.

The count of this clone is one. The rearrangement joins TRBV5-1 to TRBJ2-7; maybe TRBD1 (6 bases). CDR1 and CDR2 from the germline V gene are SGHRS and YFSETQ. CDR3 length: 14 residues. V was pared by 6 bases and J by 0 bases, with 13 bases between. This chain's CDR3 is CASTHQGPSYEQYF. CDR3 bases: TGCGCCAGCACCCACCAGGGGCCCTCCTACGAGCAGTACTTC.

The chain recombines TRBV6-1 with TRBJ2-7, with 10 bases identical to TRBD1. The germline V gene has CDR1 MNHNS and CDR2 SASEGT. The CDR3 runs to 13 residues. The V gene end was trimmed by 7 bases and the J gene end by 2 bases; junction bases not matched to a gene: 2. CDR3 nucleotides: TGTGCCAGCACCGGGACAGGGGCCTACGAGCAGTACTTC. Protein: CASTGTGAYEQYF.

The chain couples TRBV7-2 to TRBJ1-2; 10 bases are a match to TRBD1. Trimming took 5 bases from V and 8 from J; bases not matched to a gene: 5. Looked up from germline, CDR1 is SGHTA and CDR2 is FQGNSA. This CDR3 is built from 13 residues. CDR3 residues: CASSPTTGGGYTF. The CDR3 DNA follows: TGTGCCAGCAGCCCTACGACAGGGGGCGGCTACACCTTC.